A few counts support the clone carrying this TCR beta chain. What it binds is unknown. PCR was performed using 60 Vbeta and 13 Jbeta primers. The data were produced by immunoSEQ multiplex PCR, yet TCRdb's version contains in-frame clones alone and is incomplete. Among approximately 130,000 clones listed, around 69% were seen once. The sample is drawn from a study of cytomegalovirus exposure and HLA in healthy donors. Study findings and constraints: In most subjects, TCR beta sequences reportedly gave accurate predictions of HLA-A and HLA-B alleles. An ancestry cluster, one associated with Asian ancestry, reportedly showed fewer N-insertions than the approximately 670-donor mean in a later analysis.

This TCR came from a human donor in good health. The sequenced sample was PBMCs.

CDR3 nucleotide sequence: TGCGCCAGCAGCCACGGGACAGGGGGTGAAAAACTGTTTTTT. Translation: CASSHGTGGEKLFF. The chain carries TRBV5-1 and TRBJ1-4; 11 positions match TRBD1. With 4 bases clipped from V and 7 bases from J, the junction kept 3 bases outside the gene matches. Germline CDR1 is SGHRS and CDR2 is YFSETQ. The CDR3 covers 14 residues. The whole variable domain, filled in from reference TRBV5-1 and TRBJ1-4, reads KAGVTQTPRYLIKTRGQQVTLSCSPISGHRSVSWYQQTPGQGLQFLFEYFSETQRNKGNFPGRFSGRQFSNSRSEMNVSTLELGDSALYLCASSHGTGGEKLFFGSGTQLSVL.